This TCR beta chain was sequenced in a study of vaccination effects on CD4 cells after COVID-19 (dated by TCRdb to the early 2020s). About the investigation overall: Each participant received two doses of an mRNA SARS-CoV-2 vaccine, either BNT162b2 or mRNA-1273. SARS-CoV-2 spike-specific CD4+ TCR repertoires were compared before and after mRNA vaccination in COVID-19 convalescent patients and in infection-naive vaccine recipients. A total of nine to ten COVID-19 convalescent patients and 4 SARS-CoV-2-naive healthy vaccine recipients were included in the full study. In the study, cultures from other donors were sequenced using the Oncomine TCR Beta short-read assay on an Illumina iSeq 100. Study-level results and caveats: Among healthy vaccine recipients, nearly all vaccine-induced clones were SARS-CoV-2 mono-reactive, and just 1 of 255 was cross-reactive with common cold coronaviruses. Clones induced by infection and clones induced by vaccination both contracted markedly at late timepoints after vaccination, which fits with T cell responses waning over time. The study was limited by a small number of convalescent patients and lacked early post-infection timepoints.

As concerns this clone: The antigen it binds to is not known. Base qualities are not at hand, and no much larger clone is one base apart.

V loses 2 bases, J loses 4 bases, and the germline ends lie 13 bases apart. Reading from cysteine to phenylalanine, the CDR3 counts 14 amino acids. Only CDR3 DNA is held: 42 bases, read in frame from base 1. The germline V gene gives CDR1 as SQVTM and CDR2 as ANQGSEA. The ViraFEST assay stimulated PBMC with viral peptide pools and then used TCR sequencing to identify antigen-specific CD4+ T cell clonotypes by expansion. After approximately 11 days of culture, CD4+ T cells were isolated with the EasySep CD4+ T cell isolation kit. Healthy vaccine recipients had no prior SARS-CoV-2 infection, confirmed by negative nucleocapsid antibodies before and after vaccination. Some 2 million PBMC per well were cultured in IMDM with about 5.4% human AB serum, 9 to 10 IU/ml IL-2 and gentamicin, plus 10 ug/ml peptides. Half of the culture medium was replaced with fresh IL-2-containing medium on days 3 and 7. Unless noted otherwise, every peptide stimulation condition was cultured in triplicate wells. PBMC were separated from whole blood using Ficoll-Paque Plus gradient centrifugation and were then either cryopreserved at -140C or used fresh. Overlapping peptide pools spanned the spike proteins of SARS-CoV-2 and the common cold coronaviruses HCoV-NL63, HCoV-OC43 and HCoV-229E. The QIAamp micro DNA kit was used to extract genomic DNA from the cultured CD4+ T cells.

The method was the immunoSEQ multiplex PCR assay. DNA from the CD4+ T cells that had been cultured and isolated underwent TCR beta CDR3 sequencing. As for the authors' bioinformatics: Non-productive TCR sequences were discarded, and reads were trimmed to the CDR3 region, with only CDR3s of 7 or more amino acids retained. The MANAFEST web app was used to identify antigen-specific clonotypes by comparing expansion in peptide wells with expansion in reference cultures. Positive clones required FDR<0.05 expansion versus reference and all other wells, odds ratio above 5, and frequency above 0.1% in two replicate wells. Cross-reactive clonotypes were defined as significantly expanded in SARS-CoV-2 spike wells and in at least one common cold coronavirus spike condition. Levenshtein distance calculated with the stringdist R package was used to assess CDR3 similarity, and unrooted trees were constructed with ape in R 3.6.1. The source is immuneACCESS, and TCRdb retained only in-frame sequences with V and J called. Part of the clones is not carried over; for the studies checked, unresolved V genes explain less than half of this, and the remainder is unexplained. The V and J calls and clone size were taken over from that table, and D and trimming were inferred from the DNA. The sample table contains approximately 82,000 clones; only one count was recorded for about 70% of them. Roughly 1.8% of the sample is taken by the ten largest.

Recombination connected TRBV29-1 to TRBJ2-3; the D gene is tentatively TRBD1 or TRBD2, each matching 5 bases. This clonotype was obtained from a human donor who received a COVID-19 vaccine. This sample comprised CD4+ T cells from PBMCs cultured with HCoV-229E spike peptides, obtained before COVID-19 vaccination. The cell subset or site label, read with the paper, signifies: HCoV-229E spike overlapping peptide pool stimulation. This receptor has the CDR3 CSVERGTGADTQYF. The bases are TGCAGCGTTGAAAGAGGGACCGGGGCAGATACGCAGTATTTT.